Below are 9 T cell receptor beta chains sequenced from a single sample in a study. TCRdb reprocessed the RT-PCR reads with MiXCR, giving one entry per CDR3 protein. The sample lists about 700,000 distinct CDR3 sequences; 12% to 15% were seen once. The sequencing input was memory CD4+ T cells from blood. The source of these receptors is a female donor in good health, serving as a healthy control.

The chain uses TRBV12-3 or TRBV12-4 and TRBJ1-2; TRBD1 is a possible D gene (5 bases). The CDR3 contains 14 residues. Trimming cost V 2 bases and J 7 bases, with 14 bases left between them. CDR3 amino acids: CASSLLGRQIGYTF. The CDR3, as DNA: TGTGCCAGCAGTTTATTGGGACGGCAAATTGGCTACACCTTC.

The genes are TRBV5-1 and TRBJ2-1; 9 bases agree with TRBD2. CDR1 SGHRS and CDR2 YFSETQ come from the germline V gene. J gave up 8 bases and V 1 base, and 10 bases lay outside the gene matches. This CDR3 region has 16 residues. CDR3 sequence (DNA): TGCGCCAGCAGCTTGCCGGGGGGCGGGAGGGCCGATGAGCAGTTCTTC. Translated: CASSLPGGGRADEQFF.

This clonotype was detected many times. This chain uses TRBV5-1 with TRBJ2-3; TRBD1 might be the D (6 bases). The CDR3 is made up of 14 amino acids. Germline CDR1 SGHRS, CDR2 YFSETQ. V lost 1 base to trimming and J lost 5 bases, with 11 bases between them. CDR3 coding DNA: TGCGCCAGCAGCTTGATGGGGGCAGGAGATACGCAGTATTTT. Amino acids: CASSLMGAGDTQYF.

The gene calls are TRBV20-1 and TRBJ1-1; TRBD1 aligns across 7 bases. The CDR3 loop spans 14 amino acids. The ends lost 4 bases at V and 0 bases at J; junction bases unmatched: 5. Germline assignment: CDR1 DFQATT and CDR2 SNEGSKA (reference sequence). The CDR3, as DNA: TGCAGTGCTAACAGACAGGGTATGAACACTGAAGCTTTCTTT. It codes for CSANRQGMNTEAFF.

The rearrangement links TRBV10-2 to TRBJ1-1, with D unresolved. CDR3 length equals 14 residues. Germline CDR1 is WSHSY and CDR2 is SAAADI. Trimming left V 5 bases short and J 0 bases short, with 10 bases between. The CDR3 coding sequence is TGCGCCAGCAGTTATCCTACCCTGAACACTGAAGCTTTCTTT. Amino acids: CASSYPTLNTEAFF.

This clonotype was counted only a few times. The rearrangement joins TRBV20-1 to TRBJ2-6, with 7 nucleotides matching TRBD1. V lost 1 base to trimming and J lost 7 bases; unmatched junction nucleotides: 4. This CDR3 has 14 amino acids. Germline V gives CDR1 DFQATT, CDR2 SNEGSKA (reference sequence). The CDR3 protein is CSARGQGIANVLTF. CDR3 bases: TGCAGTGCTAGAGGACAGGGTATAGCCAACGTCCTGACTTTC.

The chain couples TRBV7-6 to TRBJ2-7; a weak D match, TRBD1 (6 bases). This CDR3 is 16 amino acids long. Per germline, CDR1 SGHVS and CDR2 FNYEAQ. Trimming removed 1 base at V and 2 bases at J, with 15 bases between. The CDR3 region is CASSLVLAGTPYEQYF. The CDR3 DNA follows: TGTGCCAGCAGCTTAGTTCTGGCCGGGACACCCTACGAGCAGTACTTC.

Ten or more counts support this clonotype. This chain joins TRBV10-3 and TRBJ1-1, with 8 bases fitting TRBD1. The CDR3 is 16 residues long. V lost 6 bases to trimming and J lost 5 bases; unmatched junction nucleotides: 14. Per germline, CDR1 ENHRY and CDR2 SYGVKD. Written as DNA, the CDR3 is TGTGCCATCAGCCCCGGACAGGGTCAAGGGGAGACTGAAGCTTTCTTT. Translated, it gives CAISPGQGQGETEAFF.

This clonotype was observed at least ten times. The chain combines TRBV15 with TRBJ2-7; the match to TRBD1 covers 7 bases. The CDR3 has 14 amino acids. V was clipped by 4 bases and J by 3 bases; unmatched bases: 6. Germline assignment: CDR1 LNHNV and CDR2 YYDKDF (reference sequence). The CDR3 DNA reads TGTGCCACCAGCATGCCGGGACAGCACTACGAGCAGTACTTC. Its protein product is CATSMPGQHYEQYF.